This TCR beta chain emerged from a study of blood T cell repertoires in COVID-19. On the study more broadly: Whether acute or convalescent, the COVID-19 samples came from the United States, Italy and Spain. In each case, the material was cDNA or gDNA derived from T cells, B-cell-depleted T cells, or PBMCs.

The germline CDR1 and CDR2 sequences are SGHRS and YFSETQ. Trimming at V came to 4 bases and at J to 2 bases, leaving 9 bases not matched to a gene. CDR3 length: 16 amino acids. In the original workflow: By means of reference gene primer amplification, nucleated cell counts were estimated. TCRdb's table, derived via immunoSEQ multiplex PCR, lists solely in-frame clones and lacks some. D and trimming come from the DNA, and the V and J calls and clone size come from that table. The sample lists 200,000 to 300,000 clones, approximately 87% occurring once. The genes are TRBV5-1 and TRBJ2-7, with TRBD2 matching over 10 bases. Specimen: peripheral blood. The clonotype comes from a woman aged 50 to 60 with acute or convalescent COVID-19. CDR3 in amino acids: CASSRSGSGRAYEQYF. As DNA, the CDR3 is TGCGCCAGCAGCCGCTCGGGGAGCGGGAGGGCCTACGAGCAGTACTTC. Full variable domain (rest looked up from reference TRBV5-1 and TRBJ2-7): KAGVTQTPRYLIKTRGQQVTLSCSPISGHRSVSWYQQTPGQGLQFLFEYFSETQRNKGNFPGRFSGRQFSNSRSEMNVSTLELGDSALYLCASSRSGSGRAYEQYFGPGTRLTVT.